One sample yielded the 21 T cell receptor beta chains listed below, sequenced in a study of early T cells in non-severe SARS-CoV-2 infection. TCRdb processed the 5' RACE reads anew with MiXCR; each CDR3 protein has one entry. The sample carries some 98,000 distinct CDR3 sequences, approximately 11% recorded once. Sequenced input: whole blood. These receptors were obtained from an adult who was a healthcare worker with PCR-confirmed SARS-CoV-2 infection or an uninfected control (not recorded which).

This clonotype was observed at least ten times. The V and J genes are TRBV10-3 and TRBJ2-1; 9 bases map to TRBD1. The trim removed 3 bases at V and 6 bases at J, leaving 6 bases unmatched. The CDR3 extends over 15 amino acids. Germline lookup yields CDR1 ENHRY and CDR2 SYGVKD. CDR3 amino acids: CAISDEDRGGNEQFF. CDR3 DNA sequence: TGTGCCATCAGTGATGAGGACAGGGGTGGCAATGAGCAGTTCTTC.

This clonotype has a count of ten or more. V is TRBV29-1 and J is TRBJ1-2; unclear D gene. There are 12 residues in the CDR3. Germline V CDR1 and CDR2: SQVTM, ANQGSEA. The V gene lost 1 base and the J gene lost 4 bases, with 7 bases spanning the gap. The CDR3 DNA reads TGCAGCGTTGAAGGGACCCCCTATGGCTACACCTTC. Translating gives CSVEGTPYGYTF.

J is TRBJ2-3 and V is TRBV2; 8 positions match TRBD2. The CDR3 covers 15 residues. The germline CDR1 and CDR2 sequences are SNHLY and FYNNEI. V lost 6 bases and J lost 0; bases outside the gene matches: 5. CDR3 sequence (DNA): TGTGCCAGCAGAGAGCGGGGGCCTAGCACAGATACGCAGTATTTT. This encodes CASRERGPSTDTQYF.

In its sample, this clonotype was seen a few times. This chain joins TRBV18 and TRBJ1-4; D ambiguous. The CDR3 totals 15 residues. Trimming cost V 0 bases and J 8 bases, with 13 bases left between them. The germline V gene encodes CDR1 KGHSH and CDR2 LQKENI. CDR3 nucleotides: TGTGCCAGCTCACCACCCGGGAACCGAGGGGAAAAACTGTTTTTT. As protein: CASSPPGNRGEKLFF.

This clonotype was found a few times. This rearrangement joins TRBV11-3 to TRBJ2-3; D not certain. CDR1 and CDR2 from the germline V gene are SGHNT and YENEEA. With 2 bases removed from V and 4 bases from J, the gap between germline ends came to 7 bases. The CDR3 is 13 residues long. This CDR3 is CASSLRSSDTQYF. The CDR3 nucleotides read TGTGCCAGCAGCTTAAGGAGTTCAGATACGCAGTATTTT. Full variable domain (remainder filled in from reference TRBV11-3 and TRBJ2-3): EAGVVQSPRYKIIEKKQPVAFWCNPISGHNTLYWYLQNLGQGPELLIRYENEEAVDDSQLPKDRFSAERLKGVDSTLKIQPAELGDSAVYLCASSLRSSDTQYFGPGTRLTVL.

This clonotype was seen at least ten times. This rearrangement joins TRBV6-5 to TRBJ2-1; no reliable D call. CDR3 length: 14 residues. Trimming pared 6 bases from V and 3 bases from J, leaving 12 bases between. CDR1 and CDR2 from the germline V gene are MNHEY and SVGAGI. The CDR3 coding sequence is TGTGCCAGCAGCATAGCTGCCGGCTACAATGAGCAGTTCTTC. It codes for CASSIAAGYNEQFF.

This clonotype was picked up a small number of times. CDR3 residues: CASSLARAPRDTIYF. The CDR3 DNA is TGTGCCAGCAGCTTAGCGCGGGCCCCTAGGGACACCATATATTTT. The chain has TRBV7-6 and TRBJ1-3; D is unclear. This CDR3 comprises 15 residues. CDR1 SGHVS and CDR2 FNYEAQ come from the germline V gene. Trimming cost V 0 bases and J 8 bases, with 14 bases left between them.

J is TRBJ2-3 and V is TRBV20-1; D is uncertain. The germline V gene has CDR1 DFQATT and CDR2 SNEGSKA (reference sequence). The CDR3 consists of 12 residues. Trimming took 3 bases from V and 6 from J, leaving 10 bases between them. The DNA for the CDR3 is TGCAGTGCTAGGGTGGACCGGGATACGCAGTATTTT. Translation: CSARVDRDTQYF.

This clonotype was seen at least ten times. J is TRBJ2-1 and V is TRBV2; D unclear. The V and J ends lost 6 bases and 1 base respectively, with 7 bases between them. In germline, CDR1 is SNHLY, CDR2 FYNNEI. The CDR3 extends over 13 amino acids. The CDR3 nucleotides are TGTGCCAGCAGAGCGCTTTCCTACAATGAGCAGTTCTTC. Its translation: CASRALSYNEQFF. Based on the CDR3 plus reference TRBV2 and TRBJ2-1, the full variable domain is EPEVTQTPSHQVTQMGQEVILRCVPISNHLYFYWYRQILGQKVEFLVSFYNNEISEKSEIFDDQFSVERPDGSNFTLKIRSTKLEDSAMYFCASRALSYNEQFFGPGTRLTVL.

The sample holds many counts of this clonotype. The J gene is TRBJ2-1, the V gene TRBV11-2, with 7 bases lining up with TRBD1. Germline V gives CDR1 SGHAT, CDR2 FQNNGV. The CDR3 is made up of 12 amino acids. J gave up 7 bases and V 5 bases, and 2 bases lay outside the gene matches. The CDR3: CASSVTGNEQFF. The CDR3 bases are TGTGCCAGCAGCGTGACAGGGAATGAGCAGTTCTTC.

The chain couples TRBV18 to TRBJ2-7, with D uncertain. Germline lookup yields CDR1 KGHSH and CDR2 LQKENI. Between the trimmed V and J ends, which lost 4 bases and 6 bases, there was a span of 13 bases. This CDR3 has 13 residues. CDR3 in amino acids: CASSQRVDVEQYF. CDR3 sequence (DNA): TGTGCCAGCTCACAAAGGGTAGACGTCGAGCAGTACTTC.

This rearrangement joins TRBV5-1 to TRBJ2-7; TRBD1 agrees at 12 bases. Looked up from germline, CDR1 is SGHRS and CDR2 is YFSETQ. The CDR3 consists of 15 residues. After removal of 0 bases from V and 6 bases from J, the junction contained 4 bases not matched to a gene. CDR3 in amino acids: CASSLAGTGGSEQYF. CDR3 DNA: TGCGCCAGCAGCTTGGCGGGGACAGGGGGCTCCGAGCAGTACTTC.

This chain connects TRBV7-3 to TRBJ2-5; D not resolved. Germline CDR1 and CDR2: SGHTA and FQGTGA. The CDR3 sequence is 13 residues long. V gave up 3 bases and J gave up 5 bases, with 10 bases separating them. The CDR3 is CASSLTTRETQYF. In DNA, the CDR3 is TGTGCCAGCAGCTTGACGACCAGGGAGACCCAGTACTTC. The full variable domain, its missing parts supplied by reference TRBV7-3 and TRBJ2-5, is GAGVSQTPSNKVTEKGKYVELRCDPISGHTALYWYRQSLGQGPEFLIYFQGTGAADDSGLPNDRFFAVRPEGSVSTLKIQRTERGDSAVYLCASSLTTRETQYFGPGTRLLVL.

The chain links TRBV9 to TRBJ2-2; D may be TRBD1 or TRBD2 (5 bases each). This CDR3 contains 16 residues. The germline CDR1 and CDR2 sequences are SGDLS and YYNGEE. The germline V and J ends were trimmed by 4 bases and 5 bases, with 18 bases remaining between them. The CDR3 nucleotides are TGTGCCAGCAGCTGGGTTGGGGACCCAGGGACCGGGGAGCTGTTTTTT. This codes for CASSWVGDPGTGELFF. Drawing the rest from reference TRBV9 and TRBJ2-2, the complete variable domain is DSGVTQTPKHLITATGQRVTLRCSPRSGDLSVYWYQQSLDQGLQFLIQYYNGEERAKGNILERFSAQQFPDLHSELNLSSLELGDSALYFCASSWVGDPGTGELFFGEGSRLTVL.

This clonotype was observed at least ten times. This chain uses TRBV6-1 with TRBJ2-7; 10 nucleotides match TRBD2. The CDR3 runs to 15 residues. Trimming took 6 bases from V and 5 from J; bases not matched to a gene: 10. Germline assignment: CDR1 MNHNS and CDR2 SASEGT. The CDR3 reads CASSALSSGSNEQYF. Here the CDR3 DNA reads TGTGCCAGCAGCGCCCTGTCTAGCGGGAGCAACGAGCAGTACTTC.

There are a few counts of this clonotype. The chain recombines TRBV24-1 with TRBJ2-1; the match to TRBD2 covers 15 bases. Germline V lookup: CDR1 KGHDR, CDR2 SFDVKD. With 9 bases clipped from V and 8 bases from J, the junction kept 4 bases outside the gene matches. The CDR3 consists of 14 residues. Here the CDR3 DNA reads TGTGCCACCGGGACTAGCGGGGGGACCGATGAGCAGTTCTTC. This translates into CATGTSGGTDEQFF.

At least ten counts were recorded for this clonotype. The V call is TRBV20-1, the J call TRBJ1-2; D not certain. V lost 3 bases and J lost 8, with 10 bases in between. From germline, CDR1 is DFQATT and CDR2 SNEGSKA (reference sequence). The length of the CDR3 is 11 residues. The CDR3 coding sequence is TGCAGTGCTAGCAGGTTTGACGGCTACACCTTC. Translated: CSASRFDGYTF.

There are a few counts of this clonotype. The chain uses TRBV5-4 and TRBJ2-5, with a possible D match to TRBD1 (5 bases). CDR1 is SGHNT, CDR2 YYREEE, per germline (reference sequence). This CDR3 contains 17 residues. Trimming shortened V by 0 bases and J by 5 bases, and 20 bases separated the two germline ends. The CDR3 region is CASSLVSQGRSAETQYF. CDR3 sequence (DNA): TGTGCCAGCAGCTTGGTTAGTCAGGGAAGATCGGCTGAGACCCAGTACTTC.

This clonotype appeared many times. The chain is built from TRBV5-4 and TRBJ2-7; 7 bases map to TRBD2. This CDR3 spans 14 amino acids. V shed 0 bases and J 4 bases; nucleotides not matched to a gene: 4. The germline CDR1 and CDR2 sequences are SGHNT and YYREEE (reference sequence). This CDR3 is CASSLGGREYEQYF. CDR3 bases: TGTGCCAGCAGCTTGGGTGGGCGGGAGTACGAGCAGTACTTC.

The chain has TRBV28 and TRBJ2-4; D gene unclear. Germline V gene sequence: CDR1 MDHEN, CDR2 SYDVKM. Trimming shortened V by 2 bases and J by 0 bases, and 17 bases separated the two germline ends. There are 18 residues in the CDR3. CDR3 protein: CASSLGIRSNGAKNIQYF. The CDR3 region has the DNA TGTGCCAGCAGTTTAGGGATCAGAAGCAACGGAGCCAAAAACATTCAGTACTTC.

This clonotype was recorded many times. V and J are TRBV7-9 and TRBJ1-1; 10 bases match TRBD1. V shed 5 bases, J shed 7 bases, and the junction held 10 bases outside the gene matches. The CDR3 runs to 15 residues. CDR1 SEHNR and CDR2 FQNEAQ come from the germline V gene (reference sequence). As DNA, the CDR3 is TGTGCCAGCAGCCCTAGGGACAGGGGAGAGGTTGAAGCTTTCTTT. Its protein product is CASSPRDRGEVEAFF.